One sample yielded the 26 T cell receptor beta chains listed below, sequenced in a study of shared clonotypes between healthy human individuals. Here immunoSEQ multiplex PCR was the method, and the copy in TCRdb shows in-frame clones only, minus some. The sample records about 2.4 million clones, roughly 93% being singletons. Sequences were obtained from naive CD4+ T cells from PBMCs. Subset defined: CD45RA+ positively selected. The receptor source for this set is a man younger than 35 in good health. Some clones in this sample may be carry-over from other donors' samples.

Comments on this clone: Other DNA sequences from this sample encode an identical CDR3 as well. This chain connects TRBV18 to TRBJ1-5, with D tentatively TRBD1 (5 bases). Trimming took off 3 bases at V and 0 bases at J, with 6 bases between the two ends. The germline V gene encodes CDR1 KGHSH and CDR2 LQKENI. The CDR3 has 14 amino acids. This chain's CDR3 is CASSPGDSNQPQHF. In nucleotides, the CDR3 is TGTGCCAGCTCACCGGGGGATAGCAATCAGCCCCAGCATTTT. Together with reference TRBV18 and TRBJ1-5, the CDR3 gives the full variable domain: NAGVMQNPRHLVRRRGQEARLRCSPMKGHSHVYWYRQLPEEGLKFMVYLQKENIIDESGMPKERFSAEFPKEGPSILRIQQVVRGDSAAYFCASSPGDSNQPQHFGDGTRLSIL.

This sequence joins TRBV10-1 and TRBJ2-2; 8 positions agree with TRBD1. The CDR3 length is 14 residues. CDR1 is WNHNN, CDR2 SYGVQD, per germline (reference sequence). V was clipped by 6 bases and J by 4 bases; unmatched bases: 4. DNA for the CDR3: TGCGCCAGCAGACGGGACAGGTCCACCGGGGAGCTGTTTTTT. This sequence encodes CASRRDRSTGELFF.

The V call is TRBV5-6, the J call TRBJ1-5; 8 nucleotides agree with TRBD1. V was pared by 3 bases and J by 1 base, with 9 bases of the junction left unmatched. There are 17 residues in the CDR3. Germline V CDR1 and CDR2: SGHDT, YYEEEE. CDR3 in DNA: TGTGCCAGCAGCTCCTGGGACAGGCCGCTAAGCAATCAGCCCCAGCATTTT. It codes for CASSSWDRPLSNQPQHF.

This chain connects TRBV5-1 to TRBJ1-5; 8 nucleotides agree with TRBD1. The V segment lost 4 bases and the J segment 2 bases; nucleotides outside the gene matches: 5. Germline CDR1 reads SGHRS; CDR2 reads YFSETQ. There are 15 residues in the CDR3. CDR3 region: CASSPEQGGNQPQHF. For the CDR3, the DNA is TGCGCCAGCAGCCCGGAACAGGGGGGCAATCAGCCCCAGCATTTT.

The gene calls are TRBV10-3 and TRBJ1-6, with 7 positions matching TRBD1. Germline loops: CDR1 ENHRY, CDR2 SYGVKD. The length of the CDR3 is 14 residues. With 6 bases clipped from V and 7 bases from J, the junction kept 6 bases outside the gene matches. For the CDR3, the DNA is TGTGCCATCAGAGGGACAGCCCTAAATTCACCCCTCCACTTT. Translation: CAIRGTALNSPLHF.

The V and J genes are TRBV2 and TRBJ2-3; 10 nucleotides align to TRBD2. CDR1 SNHLY and CDR2 FYNNEI come from the germline V gene. J gave up 3 bases and V 2 bases, and 8 bases lay outside the gene matches. This CDR3 is 17 amino acids long. The CDR3 coding sequence is TGTGCCAGCAGTGAATTGCTAGCGGGAGTATCAACAGATACGCAGTATTTT. As protein: CASSELLAGVSTDTQYF.

J is TRBJ2-5 and V is TRBV7-9, with 10 bases lining up with TRBD2. CDR1 and CDR2 (germline): SEHNR, FQNEAQ (reference sequence). Trimming at V came to 5 bases and at J to 5 bases, leaving 11 bases not matched to a gene. The CDR3 sequence is 16 residues long. CDR3 nucleotides: TGTGCCAGCAGCGCCCGGACTAGCGGACAAATGGAGACCCAGTACTTC. Encoded protein: CASSARTSGQMETQYF.

CDR3 residues: CASSYAREEAFF. The CDR3 DNA sequence: TGTGCCAGCAGTTACGCCCGGGAAGAAGCTTTCTTT. The chain links TRBV6-6 to TRBJ1-1; D gene unclear. Trimming stripped 2 bases from V and 8 bases from J, with 9 bases between. The CDR3 spans 12 residues. Germline CDR1 is MNHNY and CDR2 is SVGAGI (reference sequence).

The rearrangement joins TRBV28 to TRBJ2-4; 7 bases match TRBD1. The germline CDR1 and CDR2 sequences are MDHEN and SYDVKM. J gave up 5 bases and V 5 bases, and 9 bases lay outside the gene matches. CDR3 length: 15 amino acids. CDR3 sequence reads: CASSGIQGFENIQYF. The CDR3 DNA follows: TGTGCCAGCAGTGGGATACAGGGGTTTGAAAACATTCAGTACTTC.

The chain has TRBV5-4 and TRBJ2-1; TRBD2 is a possible D gene (6 bases). Germline CDR1 SGHNT, CDR2 YYREEE (reference sequence). The CDR3 is 15 amino acids. V was shortened by 7 bases and J by 5 bases, with 19 bases between the two germline ends. The CDR3, as DNA: TGTGCCAGCTCCTTCCCGGGACTGGGAAACAATGAGCAGTTCTTC. This gives the protein CASSFPGLGNNEQFF. Full variable domain (outside the CDR3, taken from reference TRBV5-4 and TRBJ2-1): ETGVTQSPTHLIKTRGQQVTLRCSSQSGHNTVSWYQQALGQGPQFIFQYYREEENGRGNFPPRFSGLQFPNYSSELNVNALELDDSALYLCASSFPGLGNNEQFFGPGTRLTVL.

The rearrangement uses TRBV7-3 and TRBJ2-1; 8 nucleotides match TRBD2. This CDR3 has 12 amino acids. From germline, CDR1 is SGHTA and CDR2 FQGTGA. After removal of 5 bases from V and 9 bases from J, the junction contained 3 bases not matched to a gene. This CDR3 is CASSNREGEQFF. The CDR3 DNA reads as TGTGCCAGCAGCAACCGGGAGGGTGAGCAGTTCTTC. The whole variable domain, filled in from reference TRBV7-3 and TRBJ2-1, reads GAGVSQTPSNKVTEKGKYVELRCDPISGHTALYWYRQSLGQGPEFLIYFQGTGAADDSGLPNDRFFAVRPEGSVSTLKIQRTERGDSAVYLCASSNREGEQFFGPGTRLTVL.

This clone was counted a few times. The genes are TRBV7-7 and TRBJ2-5, with D perhaps TRBD2 (5 bases). The CDR3 length is 15 residues. Germline V gives CDR1 SSHAT, CDR2 FNYEAQ (reference sequence). Trimming removed 6 bases at V and 9 bases at J, with 23 bases between. CDR3 region: CASSPERAAHGAQYF. The DNA for the CDR3 is TGTGCCAGCAGTCCGGAGAGGGCGGCGCATGGGGCCCAGTACTTC.

A note on this clone: The sample contains more than one DNA sequence encoding this CDR3. J is TRBJ1-4 and V is TRBV19, with 8 nucleotides matching TRBD1. Germline V lookup: CDR1 LNHDA, CDR2 SQIVND (reference sequence). The CDR3 sequence is 14 residues long. V was pared by 6 bases and J by 8 bases, with 8 bases of the junction left unmatched. The CDR3 region has the DNA TGTGCCAGTAGCCCGGACAGGGTAGGGGAAAAACTGTTTTTT. Its translation: CASSPDRVGEKLFF.

V usage is TRBV7-9 and J usage is TRBJ2-7; the D gene is possibly TRBD2 (5 bases). The CDR3 has 13 residues. The V end lost 1 base, the J end lost 1 base, and 5 bases lay between the germline ends. Germline V gene sequence: CDR1 SEHNR, CDR2 FQNEAQ (reference sequence). The CDR3 protein is CASSLGRSYEQYF. In nucleotides, the CDR3 is TGTGCCAGCAGCTTAGGGAGGTCCTACGAGCAGTACTTC.

This clone was seen only once. This chain links TRBV28 with TRBJ2-2, with D possibly called TRBD1 or TRBD2 (5 bases each). This CDR3 spans 13 amino acids. CDR1 is MDHEN and CDR2 is SYDVKM in the germline V gene. The V gene lost 3 bases and the J gene lost 6 bases, with 8 bases spanning the gap. In DNA, the CDR3 is TGTGCCAGCAGTTTTGGGGGTCCCGGGGAGCTGTTTTTT. Its translation: CASSFGGPGELFF.

The V gene is TRBV30, the J gene TRBJ1-6, with TRBD1 as a possible D gene (5 bases). The CDR3 is 14 amino acids. V dropped 0 bases and J dropped 18 bases, with 21 bases sitting between them. The germline gives CDR1 GTSNPN, CDR2 SVGIG (reference sequence). CDR3 bases: TGTGCCTGGAGTGTATTGGGGCCTGAGGACTCGAACCACTTT. It encodes CAWSVLGPEDSNHF. The entire variable domain, with the rest obtained from reference TRBV30 and TRBJ1-6, is as follows: SQTIHQWPATLVQPVGSPLSLECTVEGTSNPNLYWYRQAAGRGLQLLFYSVGIGQISSEVPQNLSASRPQDRQFILSSKKLLLSDSGFYLCAWSVLGPEDSNHFGNGTRLTVT.

This chain connects TRBV28 to TRBJ1-1; D uncertain. V was cut by 7 bases and J by 7 bases, with 16 bases left in between. CDR3 length: 13 amino acids. The V gene's germline CDR1 is MDHEN and CDR2 SYDVKM. CDR3 sequence (DNA): TGTGCCAGCACCTATCCGCCTCCAGGTGAAGCTTTCTTT. Amino acid sequence: CASTYPPPGEAFF. Complete variable domain (other parts from reference TRBV28 and TRBJ1-1): DVKVTQSSRYLVKRTGEKVFLECVQDMDHENMFWYRQDPGLGLRLIYFSYDVKMKEKGDIPEGYSVSREKKERFSLILESASTNQTSMYLCASTYPPPGEAFFGQGTRLTVV.

The chain's CDR3 is CASSQARLGRGETQYF. The CDR3 nucleotides are TGCGCCAGCAGCCAAGCAAGACTCGGGAGGGGTGAGACCCAGTACTTC. This sequence joins TRBV4-1 and TRBJ2-5, with TRBD2 identical over 8 bases. J was trimmed by 5 bases and V by 1 base; bases with no gene match: 9. From germline, CDR1 is MGHRA and CDR2 YSYEKL. The CDR3 spans 16 residues.

The chain links TRBV7-9 to TRBJ2-2; no clear D gene. Between the trimmed V and J ends, which lost 6 bases and 0 bases, there was a span of 20 bases. This CDR3 has 18 residues. Germline assignment: CDR1 SEHNR and CDR2 FQNEAQ (reference sequence). The CDR3 nucleotides read TGTGCCAGCAGGGTGTACCGCACGGCCGGCTCGAACACCGGGGAGCTGTTTTTT. This translates into CASRVYRTAGSNTGELFF.

For this clone: Additional DNA sequences in this sample encode the identical CDR3. The chain carries TRBV9 and TRBJ2-1; 7 bases align to TRBD2. This CDR3 region has 16 residues. Germline assignment: CDR1 SGDLS and CDR2 YYNGEE. V lost 4 bases to trimming and J lost 0 bases; unmatched junction nucleotides: 7. For the CDR3, the DNA is TGTGCCAGCAGCCCATCCGGGGGGAGCTCCTACAATGAGCAGTTCTTC. Amino acid sequence: CASSPSGGSSYNEQFF.

The J gene is TRBJ2-1, the V gene TRBV7-8; D call uncertain. Germline V gene data show CDR1 as SGHVS and CDR2 as FQNEAQ. The V end was cut by 3 bases, the J end by 4 bases, with 10 bases between. The CDR3 consists of 14 residues. CDR3 region: CASSLERAYNEQFF. CDR3 coding DNA: TGTGCCAGCAGCTTGGAGCGAGCTTACAATGAGCAGTTCTTC.

The chain joins TRBV27 to TRBJ2-5; D is ambiguous. The CDR3 contains 15 residues. Germline values: CDR1 MNHEY, CDR2 SMNVEV (reference sequence). The germline V and J ends were trimmed by 0 bases and 5 bases, with 13 bases remaining between them. CDR3 amino acids: CASSLSVRTWETQYF. The DNA of the CDR3 is TGTGCCAGCAGTTTATCAGTCAGGACCTGGGAGACCCAGTACTTC.

This clone was counted a few times. The rearrangement links TRBV28 to TRBJ1-5; 7 bases agree with TRBD1. Germline-derived CDR1 and CDR2 are MDHEN and SYDVKM. The CDR3 is 14 residues long. The trim removed 5 bases at V and 2 bases at J, leaving 3 bases unmatched. The CDR3 here is CASSIDRGNQPQHF. The CDR3 nucleotides are TGTGCCAGCAGTATTGACAGGGGCAATCAGCCCCAGCATTTT. The entire variable domain, with the rest obtained from reference TRBV28 and TRBJ1-5, is as follows: DVKVTQSSRYLVKRTGEKVFLECVQDMDHENMFWYRQDPGLGLRLIYFSYDVKMKEKGDIPEGYSVSREKKERFSLILESASTNQTSMYLCASSIDRGNQPQHFGDGTRLSIL.

The genes are TRBV19 and TRBJ2-2; possibly TRBD2 for D (5 bases). The CDR3 runs to 16 residues. Germline V gene sequence: CDR1 LNHDA, CDR2 SQIVND (reference sequence). V shed 7 bases and J shed 4 bases, with 19 bases lying between them. In nucleotides, the CDR3 is TGTGCCAGTAAATTGGCGCGGGCCTCGGGCACCGGGGAGCTGTTTTTT. Translating it yields CASKLARASGTGELFF. Based on the CDR3 plus reference TRBV19 and TRBJ2-2, the full variable domain is DGGITQSPKYLFRKEGQNVTLSCEQNLNHDAMYWYRQDPGQGLRLIYYSQIVNDFQKGDIAEGYSVSREKKESFPLTVTSAQKNPTAFYLCASKLARASGTGELFFGEGSRLTVL.

The J gene is TRBJ1-2, the V gene TRBV2, with TRBD1 identical over 8 bases. The CDR3 has 14 residues. Germline CDR1 and CDR2: SNHLY and FYNNEI. Trimming removed 6 bases from V and 8 bases from J; junction bases left unmatched: 11. CDR3 loop: CASSPTDRAPGYTF. The CDR3 nucleotides read TGTGCCAGCAGCCCGACGGACAGGGCTCCGGGCTACACCTTC.

The chain recombines TRBV7-9 with TRBJ2-5, with a weak D call TRBD2 (6 bases). V was shortened by 3 bases and J by 0 bases, with 8 bases between the two germline ends. The germline V gene has CDR1 SEHNR and CDR2 FQNEAQ (reference sequence). The CDR3 is made up of 14 amino acids. DNA of the CDR3: TGTGCCAGCAGCTTGCGACTAGACCAAGAGACCCAGTACTTC. Translation gives CASSLRLDQETQYF.